Given below is one TCR beta chain in context. Its antigen is undetermined. The data were obtained in a study of blood T cells in healthy people across ages. Germline V CDR1 and CDR2: MNHEY, SMNVEV (reference sequence). This CDR3 has 15 residues. Primers used in a second PCR of about 7 to 12 cycles were a sample-barcoded 5' primer and a J-beta primer mix. At least 2.5 million CDR3-containing paired-end reads were obtained per sample. MiXCR, applied by TCRdb to the 5' RACE reads, yields one record per CDR3 protein. Among over a million distinct CDR3 sequences listed, roughly 43% were seen once. Study findings and constraints: Getting older went along with TCR beta diversity per million T cells dropping roughly linearly.

The chain combines TRBV27 with TRBJ2-1; D possibly corresponds to TRBD2 (5 bases). The last part of the DNA fits TRBJ2-7 better; the J call may be wrong. Sequencing used blood. The clonotype originates from a woman younger than 30 in good health. CDR3 coding DNA: TGTGCCAGCAGGCGGCTAGCAGACTCCTACAATGAGCAGTACTTC. This gives the protein CASRRLADSYNEQYF.